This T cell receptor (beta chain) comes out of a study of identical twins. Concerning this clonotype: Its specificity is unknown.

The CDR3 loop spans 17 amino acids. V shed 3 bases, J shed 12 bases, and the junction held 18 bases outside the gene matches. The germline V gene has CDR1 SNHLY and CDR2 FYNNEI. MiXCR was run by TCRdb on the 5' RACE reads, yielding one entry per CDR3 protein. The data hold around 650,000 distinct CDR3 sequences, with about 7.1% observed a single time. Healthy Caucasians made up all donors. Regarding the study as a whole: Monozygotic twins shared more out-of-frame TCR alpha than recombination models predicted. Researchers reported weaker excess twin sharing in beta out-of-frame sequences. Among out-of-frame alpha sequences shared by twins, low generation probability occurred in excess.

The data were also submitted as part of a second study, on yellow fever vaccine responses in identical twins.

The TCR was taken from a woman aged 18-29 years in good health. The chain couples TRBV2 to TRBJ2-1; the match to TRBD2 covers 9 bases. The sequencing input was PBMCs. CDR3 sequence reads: CASSDWGMLAGLTAQFF. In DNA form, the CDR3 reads TGTGCCAGCAGTGATTGGGGGATGCTAGCGGGGCTGACAGCGCAGTTCTTC.